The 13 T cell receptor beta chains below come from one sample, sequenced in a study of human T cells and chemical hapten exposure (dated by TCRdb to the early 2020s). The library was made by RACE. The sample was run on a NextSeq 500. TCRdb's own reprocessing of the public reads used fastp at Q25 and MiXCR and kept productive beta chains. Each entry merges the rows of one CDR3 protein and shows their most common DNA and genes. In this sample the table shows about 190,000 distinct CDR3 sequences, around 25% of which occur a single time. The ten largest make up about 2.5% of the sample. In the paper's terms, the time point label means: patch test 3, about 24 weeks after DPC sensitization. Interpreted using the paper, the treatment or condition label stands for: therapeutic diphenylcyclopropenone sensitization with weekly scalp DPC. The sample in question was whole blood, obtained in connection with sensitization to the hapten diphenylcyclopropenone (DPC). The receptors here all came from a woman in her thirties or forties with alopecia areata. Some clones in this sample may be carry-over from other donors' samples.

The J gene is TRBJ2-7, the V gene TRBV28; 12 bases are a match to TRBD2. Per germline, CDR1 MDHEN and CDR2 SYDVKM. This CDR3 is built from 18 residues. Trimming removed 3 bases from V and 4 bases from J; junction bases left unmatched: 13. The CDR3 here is CASSFGLAGSHRLYEQYF. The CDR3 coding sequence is TGTGCCAGCAGTTTCGGACTAGCGGGATCCCATAGGTTGTACGAGCAGTACTTC.

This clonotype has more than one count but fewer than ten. The CDR3 DNA reads TGTGCCAGCAGTTTCGGCGGGAGTGGGAATGAGCAGTTCTTC. Amino acid sequence: CASSFGGSGNEQFF. The rearrangement joins TRBV28 to TRBJ2-1, with 7 bases that match TRBD2. This CDR3 spans 14 amino acids. CDR1 is MDHEN, CDR2 SYDVKM, per germline. The trim removed 3 bases at V and 7 bases at J, leaving 6 bases unmatched.

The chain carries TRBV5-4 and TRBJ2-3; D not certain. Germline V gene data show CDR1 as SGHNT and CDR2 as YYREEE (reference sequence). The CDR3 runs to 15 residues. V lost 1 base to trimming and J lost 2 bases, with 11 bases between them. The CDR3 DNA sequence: TGTGCCAGCAGCTTGCTAGGGTCTAACACAGATACGCAGTATTTT. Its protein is CASSLLGSNTDTQYF.

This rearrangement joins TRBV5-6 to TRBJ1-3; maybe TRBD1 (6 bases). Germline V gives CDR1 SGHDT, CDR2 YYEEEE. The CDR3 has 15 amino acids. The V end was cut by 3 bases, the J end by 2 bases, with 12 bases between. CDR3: CASSSNREAGNTIYF. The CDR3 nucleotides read TGTGCCAGCAGCTCAAACAGGGAAGCTGGAAACACCATATATTTT.

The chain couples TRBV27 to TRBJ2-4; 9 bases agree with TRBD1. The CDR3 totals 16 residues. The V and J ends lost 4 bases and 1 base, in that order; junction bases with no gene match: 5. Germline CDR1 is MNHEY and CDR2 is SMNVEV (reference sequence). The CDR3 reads CASSYRGQFAKNIQYF. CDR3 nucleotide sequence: TGTGCCAGCAGTTACAGGGGGCAGTTCGCCAAAAACATTCAGTACTTC.

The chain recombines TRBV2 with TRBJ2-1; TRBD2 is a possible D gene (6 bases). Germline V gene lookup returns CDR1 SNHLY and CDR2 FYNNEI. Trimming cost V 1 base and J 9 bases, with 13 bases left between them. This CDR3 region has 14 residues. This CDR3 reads CASSEVRLGGEQFF. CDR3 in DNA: TGTGCCAGCAGTGAAGTACGACTAGGTGGTGAGCAGTTCTTC.

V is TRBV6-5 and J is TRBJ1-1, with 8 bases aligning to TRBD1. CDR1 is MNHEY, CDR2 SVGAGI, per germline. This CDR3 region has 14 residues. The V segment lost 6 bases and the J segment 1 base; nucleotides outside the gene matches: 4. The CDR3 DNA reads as TGTGCCAGCAGCCCGGACAGGGCGAACACTGAAGCTTTCTTT. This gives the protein CASSPDRANTEAFF.

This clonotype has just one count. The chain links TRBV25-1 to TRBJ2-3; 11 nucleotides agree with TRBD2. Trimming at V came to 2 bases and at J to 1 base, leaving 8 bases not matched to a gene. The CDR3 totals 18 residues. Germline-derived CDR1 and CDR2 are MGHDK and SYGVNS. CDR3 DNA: TGTGCCAGCAGTGAAAGTGGGTGGACTAGCGGGCGCACAGATACGCAGTATTTT. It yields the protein CASSESGWTSGRTDTQYF.

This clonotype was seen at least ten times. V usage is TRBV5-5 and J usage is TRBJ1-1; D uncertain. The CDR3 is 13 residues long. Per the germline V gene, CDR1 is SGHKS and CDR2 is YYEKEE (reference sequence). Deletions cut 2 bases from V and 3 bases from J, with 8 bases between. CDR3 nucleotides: TGTGCCAGCAGCTTAGACATCCACACTGAAGCTTTCTTT. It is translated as CASSLDIHTEAFF.

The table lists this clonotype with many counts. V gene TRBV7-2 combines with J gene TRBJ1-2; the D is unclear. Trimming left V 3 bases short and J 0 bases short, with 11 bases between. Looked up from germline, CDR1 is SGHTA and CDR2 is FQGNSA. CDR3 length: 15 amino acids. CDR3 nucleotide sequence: TGTGCCAGCAGCTTGTTCAGTCGGGCTAACTATGGCTACACCTTC. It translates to CASSLFSRANYGYTF.

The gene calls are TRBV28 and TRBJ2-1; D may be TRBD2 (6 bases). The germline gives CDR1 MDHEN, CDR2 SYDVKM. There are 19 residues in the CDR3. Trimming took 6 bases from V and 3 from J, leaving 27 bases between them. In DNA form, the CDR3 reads TGTGCCAGCAGGCCCTCAGGTTTGCGGGGATTCTCCCTCTACAATGAGCAGTTCTTC. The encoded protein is CASRPSGLRGFSLYNEQFF.

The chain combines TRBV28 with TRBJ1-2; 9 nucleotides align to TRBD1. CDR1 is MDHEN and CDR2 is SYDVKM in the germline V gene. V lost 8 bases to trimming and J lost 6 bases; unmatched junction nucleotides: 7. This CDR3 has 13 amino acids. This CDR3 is CASGQGRFNGYTF. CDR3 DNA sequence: TGTGCCAGCGGACAGGGGAGGTTTAATGGCTACACCTTC.

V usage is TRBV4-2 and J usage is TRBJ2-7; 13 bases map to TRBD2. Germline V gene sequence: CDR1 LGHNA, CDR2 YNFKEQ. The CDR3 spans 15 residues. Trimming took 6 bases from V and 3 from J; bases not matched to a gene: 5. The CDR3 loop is CASRRGTSGNYEQYF. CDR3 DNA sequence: TGTGCCAGCAGACGAGGGACTAGCGGGAACTACGAGCAGTACTTC.